This is a list of T cell receptor beta chains from one sample in a study of T cells in Graves' hyperthyroidism and ophthalmopathy. TCRdb called the multiplex PCR reads again in MiXCR, with one record for every CDR3 protein. The table includes approximately 330,000 distinct CDR3 sequences, approximately 14% detected once. Specimen: blood. These receptors all come from a woman aged 35 to 49 with Graves' ophthalmopathy. CDR3s include the opening cysteine and the closing phenylalanine or tryptophan. Each record gives: D gene, clone size, V gene, J gene, CDR3 DNA, CDR3 protein. The D gene is left open where the match is weak. Size values are once, few and many counts, or a class for expanded clones, and some rows have none.

d_call: TRBD1
clone_size: many
v_call: TRBV3-1
j_call: TRBJ1-5
cdr3_nt: TGTGCCAGCAGCCTAAGCGGCCAGGGGGTGGGGCAGCCCCAGCATTTT
cdr3_aa: CASSLSGQGVGQPQHF

d_call: NA
clone_size: many
v_call: TRBV6-2/TRBV6-3
j_call: TRBJ1-5
cdr3_nt: TGTGCCAGCAGTTACTTGGGGACTTGGGGCAATCAGCCCCAGCATTTT
cdr3_aa: CASSYLGTWGNQPQHF

d_call: NA
clone_size: few
v_call: TRBV2
j_call: TRBJ1-6
cdr3_nt: TGTGCCAGCAGGGAGCCGGTAGTTTCGGATTCACCCCTCCACTTT
cdr3_aa: CASREPVVSDSPLHF

d_call: NA
clone_size: many
v_call: TRBV30
j_call: TRBJ1-1
cdr3_nt: TGTGCCTGGAGTGTACTGGGGTTCACTGAAGCTTTCTTT
cdr3_aa: CAWSVLGFTEAFF

d_call: NA
clone_size: few
v_call: TRBV19
j_call: TRBJ2-7
cdr3_nt: TGTGCCAGTAGTACCATGGGGTCTTACGAGCAGTACTTC
cdr3_aa: CASSTMGSYEQYF

d_call: TRBD1
clone_size: many
v_call: TRBV20-1
j_call: TRBJ1-2
cdr3_nt: TGCAGTTCAGAACCCTCTACAGGGGCCTATGGCTACACCTTC
cdr3_aa: CSSEPSTGAYGYTF

d_call: NA
clone_size: few
v_call: TRBV5-1
j_call: TRBJ1-4
cdr3_nt: TGCGCCAGCAGCCCCCCCAGTGGGGTTGGAGAAAAACTGTTTTTT
cdr3_aa: CASSPPSGVGEKLFF

d_call: TRBD1
clone_size: many
v_call: TRBV29-1
j_call: TRBJ2-3
cdr3_nt: TGCAGCGTTGACTTGACAGGGGCAGGCACAGATACGCAGTATTTT
cdr3_aa: CSVDLTGAGTDTQYF

d_call: TRBD2
clone_size: many
v_call: TRBV24-1
j_call: TRBJ2-1
cdr3_nt: TGTGCCACCAGTGACTGGACTAGCGGGAGGGCCGCTGAGCAGTTCTTC
cdr3_aa: CATSDWTSGRAAEQFF

d_call: NA
clone_size: few
v_call: TRBV7-9
j_call: TRBJ2-5
cdr3_nt: TGTGGCAGCAGGTGGGGCCCCCAAGAGACCCAGTACTTC
cdr3_aa: CGSRWGPQETQYF

d_call: NA
clone_size: few
v_call: TRBV30
j_call: TRBJ1-1
cdr3_nt: TGTGCCTGGATAAGAGGGAGAGTGAGGGTGAACACTGAAGCTTTCTTT
cdr3_aa: CAWIRGRVRVNTEAFF

d_call: NA
clone_size: many
v_call: TRBV28
j_call: TRBJ2-4
cdr3_nt: TGTGCCAGCAGTCCCACGGACTATCCCAAAAACATTCAGTACTTC
cdr3_aa: CASSPTDYPKNIQYF

d_call: TRBD2
clone_size: many
v_call: TRBV7-2
j_call: TRBJ2-2
cdr3_nt: TGTGCCAGCCCAACCGGGACTAGCGCGAACACCGGGGAGCTGTTTTTT
cdr3_aa: CASPTGTSANTGELFF

d_call: NA
clone_size: many
v_call: TRBV5-8
j_call: TRBJ2-7
cdr3_nt: TGTGCCAGCAGCTCCGGAGGGGTCGGGCAGGGGAGCTACGAGCAGTACTTC
cdr3_aa: CASSSGGVGQGSYEQYF

d_call: NA
clone_size: NA
v_call: TRBV11-3
j_call: TRBJ2-7
cdr3_nt: TGTGCCAGCAGCTTAGGGGACTCCCAGAAGCAGTACTTC
cdr3_aa: CASSLGDSQKQYF

d_call: NA
clone_size: few
v_call: TRBV6-1
j_call: TRBJ1-5
cdr3_nt: TGTGCCAGCCGGGACGGGAACAATCAGCCCCAGCATTTT
cdr3_aa: CASRDGNNQPQHF

d_call: NA
clone_size: NA
v_call: TRBV5-6
j_call: TRBJ2-4
cdr3_nt: TGTGCCAGCAGCTTGCTACAGGCTGGCAACATTCAGTACTTC
cdr3_aa: CASSLLQAGNIQYF

d_call: TRBD1
clone_size: NA
v_call: TRBV27
j_call: TRBJ1-1
cdr3_nt: TGTGCCAGCATTTGGGACAGAAAAGCTTTCTTT
cdr3_aa: CASIWDRKAFF

d_call: NA
clone_size: many
v_call: TRBV20-1
j_call: TRBJ1-6
cdr3_nt: TGCAGTGCTAGTTTCTTGACAGCTAATTCACCCCTCCACTTT
cdr3_aa: CSASFLTANSPLHF

d_call: NA
clone_size: NA
v_call: TRBV19
j_call: TRBJ1-5
cdr3_nt: TGTGCCAGTAGTATGGGGGCCCTGCGTCGGAGGAATCAGCCCCAGCATTTT
cdr3_aa: CASSMGALRRRNQPQHF

d_call: NA
clone_size: NA
v_call: TRBV27
j_call: TRBJ2-3
cdr3_nt: TGTGCCAGCAGTTTACAGGGGATAGCGCAGTATTTT
cdr3_aa: CASSLQGIAQYF

d_call: TRBD1
clone_size: NA
v_call: TRBV16
j_call: TRBJ1-5
cdr3_nt: TGTGCCAGCAGCCTGGTACAGGGGTCCCATTATAGCAATCAGCCCCAGCATTTT
cdr3_aa: CASSLVQGSHYSNQPQHF

d_call: TRBD1
clone_size: few
v_call: TRBV27
j_call: TRBJ2-1
cdr3_nt: TGTGCCAGCAGTTTATCTCACAGGGGGCTCAATGAGCAGTTCTTC
cdr3_aa: CASSLSHRGLNEQFF

d_call: NA
clone_size: NA
v_call: TRBV10-3
j_call: TRBJ2-3
cdr3_nt: TGTGCCATCAGAAAGGGACAACCCAGCACAGATACGCAGTATTTT
cdr3_aa: CAIRKGQPSTDTQYF

d_call: TRBD1
clone_size: few
v_call: TRBV4-3
j_call: TRBJ1-1
cdr3_nt: TGCGCCAGCAGCCACCCACAGGGGGCGAGGGTGACTGAAGCTTTCTTT
cdr3_aa: CASSHPQGARVTEAFF

d_call: NA
clone_size: NA
v_call: TRBV12-3/TRBV12-4
j_call: TRBJ2-7
cdr3_nt: TGTGCCAGCAGACCAACTAGCCCCAGACACTACGAGCAGTACTTC
cdr3_aa: CASRPTSPRHYEQYF

d_call: NA
clone_size: NA
v_call: TRBV4-2
j_call: TRBJ1-6
cdr3_nt: TGTGCCAGCAGCCAAGTTGTGGCAGGAGGGTCACCCCTCCACTTT
cdr3_aa: CASSQVVAGGSPLHF

d_call: TRBD2
clone_size: many
v_call: TRBV6-1
j_call: TRBJ2-3
cdr3_nt: TGTGCCAGCAGTAGCGGGAGAGTGGATACGCAGTATTTT
cdr3_aa: CASSSGRVDTQYF

d_call: TRBD2
clone_size: many
v_call: TRBV2
j_call: TRBJ2-1
cdr3_nt: TGTGCCAGCAGGGGGACTAGCGGGGGGGCGGGTAATGAGCAGTTCTTC
cdr3_aa: CASRGTSGGAGNEQFF

d_call: NA
clone_size: many
v_call: TRBV6-1
j_call: TRBJ2-7
cdr3_nt: TGTGCCAGCAGTGAGGTCTGGGCGTACGAGCAGTACTTC
cdr3_aa: CASSEVWAYEQYF

d_call: NA
clone_size: few
v_call: TRBV6-2/TRBV6-3
j_call: TRBJ1-1
cdr3_nt: TGTGCCAGCAGTTACTTTGACGCGAGGGGGAACACTGAAGCTTTCTTT
cdr3_aa: CASSYFDARGNTEAFF

d_call: NA
clone_size: few
v_call: TRBV27
j_call: TRBJ2-3
cdr3_nt: TGTGCCAGCAGCCGCGGTGGAGGTGGGTCCACAGATACGCAGTATTTT
cdr3_aa: CASSRGGGGSTDTQYF

d_call: NA
clone_size: many
v_call: TRBV14
j_call: TRBJ2-3
cdr3_nt: TGTGCCAGCAGCCAGCGGGTAGTCACAGATACGCAGTATTTT
cdr3_aa: CASSQRVVTDTQYF

d_call: TRBD2
clone_size: few
v_call: TRBV5-5
j_call: TRBJ2-3
cdr3_nt: TGTGCCAGCAGCCCGAGGACTAGCGGGGGCCGTCGATTCACAGATACGCAGTATTTT
cdr3_aa: CASSPRTSGGRRFTDTQYF